The T cell receptor beta chain under discussion was sequenced for a study of CD8 T cells in Susac syndrome. The V gene lost 1 base and the J gene lost 3 bases, with 12 bases spanning the gap. Germline V gives CDR1 MGHRA, CDR2 YSYEKL. The CDR3 runs to 16 residues. RNA amounts of about 0.5 to 1 ug underwent reverse transcription with random hexamers. One entry per CDR3 protein results from TCRdb running MiXCR on the immunoSEQ multiplex PCR reads. The profile shows about 210,000 distinct CDR3 sequences, 95% of them singletons. This sequence joins TRBV4-1 and TRBJ2-2; TRBD1 might be the D (5 bases). Sequenced sample: CD4+ T cells from PBMCs. The TCR comes from a human donor in good health. The CDR3 reads CASSQALDSYTGELFF. In DNA form, the CDR3 reads TGCGCCAGCAGCCAAGCTCTCGACAGTTACACCGGGGAGCTGTTTTTT.